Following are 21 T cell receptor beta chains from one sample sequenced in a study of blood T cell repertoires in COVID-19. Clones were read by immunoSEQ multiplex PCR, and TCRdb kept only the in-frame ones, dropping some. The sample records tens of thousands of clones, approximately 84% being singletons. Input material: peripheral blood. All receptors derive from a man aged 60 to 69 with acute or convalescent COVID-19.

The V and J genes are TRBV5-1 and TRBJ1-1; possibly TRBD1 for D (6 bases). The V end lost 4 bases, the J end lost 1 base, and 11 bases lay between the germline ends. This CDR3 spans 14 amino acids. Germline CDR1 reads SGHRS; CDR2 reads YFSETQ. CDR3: CASSITGWNTEAFF. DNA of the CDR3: TGCGCCAGCAGCATCACAGGGTGGAACACTGAAGCTTTCTTT.

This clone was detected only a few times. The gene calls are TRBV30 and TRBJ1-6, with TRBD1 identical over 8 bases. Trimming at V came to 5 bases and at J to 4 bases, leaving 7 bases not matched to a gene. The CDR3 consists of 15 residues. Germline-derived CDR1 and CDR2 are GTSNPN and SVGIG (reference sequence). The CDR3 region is CAWGRTGIYNSPLHF. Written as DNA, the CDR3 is TGTGCCTGGGGAAGGACAGGGATTTATAATTCACCCCTCCACTTT. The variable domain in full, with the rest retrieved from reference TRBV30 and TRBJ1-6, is SQTIHQWPATLVQPVGSPLSLECTVEGTSNPNLYWYRQAAGRGLQLLFYSVGIGQISSEVPQNLSASRPQDRQFILSSKKLLLSDSGFYLCAWGRTGIYNSPLHFGNGTRLTVT.

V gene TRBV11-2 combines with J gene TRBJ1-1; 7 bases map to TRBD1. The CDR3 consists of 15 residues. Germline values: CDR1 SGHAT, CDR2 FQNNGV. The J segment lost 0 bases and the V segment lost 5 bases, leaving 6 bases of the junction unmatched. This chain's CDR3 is CASSPRGDMNTEAFF. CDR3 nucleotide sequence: TGTGCCAGCAGCCCCAGGGGGGACATGAACACTGAAGCTTTCTTT.

The CDR3 nucleotides read TGTGCCAGTAGCCTGCGGGGGGCGGGGACCGGGGAGCTGTTTTTT. This sequence encodes CASSLRGAGTGELFF. The chain uses TRBV19 and TRBJ2-2; 8 bases are shared with TRBD2. This CDR3 comprises 15 residues. CDR1 is LNHDA, CDR2 SQIVND, per germline (reference sequence). V lost 6 bases to trimming and J lost 5 bases; unmatched junction nucleotides: 8.

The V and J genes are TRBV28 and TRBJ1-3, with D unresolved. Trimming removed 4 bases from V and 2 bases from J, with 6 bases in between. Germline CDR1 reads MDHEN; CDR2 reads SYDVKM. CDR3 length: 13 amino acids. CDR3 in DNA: TGTGCCAGCAGTTCCCTCCCTGGAAACACCATATATTTT. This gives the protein CASSSLPGNTIYF.

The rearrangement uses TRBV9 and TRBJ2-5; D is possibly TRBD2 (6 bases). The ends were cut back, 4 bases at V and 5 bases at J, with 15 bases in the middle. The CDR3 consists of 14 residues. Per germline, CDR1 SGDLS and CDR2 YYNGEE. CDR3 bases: TGTGCCAGCAGCCCAGCGGTTGGAGGGGAGACCCAGTACTTC. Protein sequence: CASSPAVGGETQYF.

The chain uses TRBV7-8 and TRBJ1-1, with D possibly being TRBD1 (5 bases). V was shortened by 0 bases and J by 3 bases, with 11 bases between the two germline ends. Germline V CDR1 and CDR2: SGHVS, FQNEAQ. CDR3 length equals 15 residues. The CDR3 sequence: CASSLAGRQYTEAFF. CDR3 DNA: TGTGCCAGCAGCTTAGCGGGGCGGCAGTACACTGAAGCTTTCTTT.

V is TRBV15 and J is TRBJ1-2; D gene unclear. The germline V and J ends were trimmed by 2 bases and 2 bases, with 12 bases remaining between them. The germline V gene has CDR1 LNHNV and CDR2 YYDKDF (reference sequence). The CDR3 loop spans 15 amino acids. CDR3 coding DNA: TGTGCCACCAGCAGAAAAGAGATCATCAACTATGGCTACACCTTC. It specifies CATSRKEIINYGYTF.

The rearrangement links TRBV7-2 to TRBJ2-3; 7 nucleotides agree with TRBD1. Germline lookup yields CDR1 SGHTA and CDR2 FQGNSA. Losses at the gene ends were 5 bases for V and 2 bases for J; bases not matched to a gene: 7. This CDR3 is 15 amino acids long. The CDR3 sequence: CASSRPGGATDTQYF. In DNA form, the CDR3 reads TGTGCCAGCAGCCGCCCAGGGGGAGCCACAGATACGCAGTATTTT.

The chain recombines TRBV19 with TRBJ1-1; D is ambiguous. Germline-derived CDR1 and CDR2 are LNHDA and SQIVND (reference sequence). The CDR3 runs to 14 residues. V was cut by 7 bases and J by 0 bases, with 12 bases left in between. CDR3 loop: CASNSVGMNTEAFF. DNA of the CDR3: TGTGCCAGTAATAGTGTCGGGATGAACACTGAAGCTTTCTTT.

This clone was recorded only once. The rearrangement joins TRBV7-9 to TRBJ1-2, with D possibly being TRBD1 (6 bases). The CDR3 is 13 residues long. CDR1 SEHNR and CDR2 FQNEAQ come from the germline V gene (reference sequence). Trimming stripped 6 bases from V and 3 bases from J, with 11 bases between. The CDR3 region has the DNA TGTGCCAGCAGGACCTCAGGGGACTATGGCTACACCTTC. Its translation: CASRTSGDYGYTF. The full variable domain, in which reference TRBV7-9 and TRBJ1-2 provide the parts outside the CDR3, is DTGVSQNPRHKITKRGQNVTFRCDPISEHNRLYWYRQTLGQGPEFLTYFQNEAQLEKSRLLSDRFSAERPKGSFSTLEIQRTEQGDSAMYLCASRTSGDYGYTFGSGTRLTVV.

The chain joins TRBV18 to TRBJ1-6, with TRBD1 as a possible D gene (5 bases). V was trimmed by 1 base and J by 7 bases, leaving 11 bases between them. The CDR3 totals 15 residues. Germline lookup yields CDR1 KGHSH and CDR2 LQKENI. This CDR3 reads CASSPQGPTNSPLHF. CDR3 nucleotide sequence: TGTGCCAGCTCACCACAGGGGCCGACAAATTCACCCCTCCACTTT. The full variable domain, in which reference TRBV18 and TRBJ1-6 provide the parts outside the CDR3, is NAGVMQNPRHLVRRRGQEARLRCSPMKGHSHVYWYRQLPEEGLKFMVYLQKENIIDESGMPKERFSAEFPKEGPSILRIQQVVRGDSAAYFCASSPQGPTNSPLHFGNGTRLTVT.

The CDR3 loop reads CAISAWGLDTEAFF. The DNA for the CDR3 is TGTGCCATCAGTGCATGGGGGCTGGACACTGAAGCTTTCTTT. V gene TRBV10-3 combines with J gene TRBJ1-1; perhaps TRBD1 as D (6 bases). V shed 4 bases and J shed 3 bases, with 12 bases lying between them. From germline, CDR1 is ENHRY and CDR2 SYGVKD. This CDR3 is 14 amino acids long.

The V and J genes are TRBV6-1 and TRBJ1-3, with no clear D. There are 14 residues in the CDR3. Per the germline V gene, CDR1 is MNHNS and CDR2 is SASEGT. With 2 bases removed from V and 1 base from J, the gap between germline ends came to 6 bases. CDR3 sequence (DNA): TGTGCCAGCAGTGAAAGACTATCTGGAAACACCATATATTTT. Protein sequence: CASSERLSGNTIYF.

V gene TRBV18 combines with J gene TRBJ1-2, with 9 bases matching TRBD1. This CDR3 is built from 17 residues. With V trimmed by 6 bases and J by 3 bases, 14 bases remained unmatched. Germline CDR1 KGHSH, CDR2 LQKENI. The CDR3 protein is CASSLGQGPQPHYGYTF. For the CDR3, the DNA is TGTGCCAGCTCCCTTGGACAGGGGCCGCAACCCCACTATGGCTACACCTTC.

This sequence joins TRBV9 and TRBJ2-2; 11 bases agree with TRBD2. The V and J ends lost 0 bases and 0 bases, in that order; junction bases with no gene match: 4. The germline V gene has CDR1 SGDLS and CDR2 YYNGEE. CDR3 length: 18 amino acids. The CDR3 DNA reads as TGTGCCAGCAGCGTAGGGCTAGCGGGGGGACCGAACACCGGGGAGCTGTTTTTT. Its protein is CASSVGLAGGPNTGELFF.

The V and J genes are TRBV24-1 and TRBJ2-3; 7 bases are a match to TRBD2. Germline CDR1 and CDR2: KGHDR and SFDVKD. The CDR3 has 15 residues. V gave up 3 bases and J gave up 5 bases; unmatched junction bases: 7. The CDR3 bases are TGTGCCACCAGTGATACCAGCGGGGTGGTAGATACGCAGTATTTT. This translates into CATSDTSGVVDTQYF.

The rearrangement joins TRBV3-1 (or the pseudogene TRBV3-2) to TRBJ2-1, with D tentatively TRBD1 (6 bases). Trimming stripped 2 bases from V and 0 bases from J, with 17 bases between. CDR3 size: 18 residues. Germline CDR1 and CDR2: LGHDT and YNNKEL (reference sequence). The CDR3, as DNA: TGTGCCAGCAGCCAAAGGGCCCCAACAGGGAGCTCCTACAATGAGCAGTTCTTC. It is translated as CASSQRAPTGSSYNEQFF.

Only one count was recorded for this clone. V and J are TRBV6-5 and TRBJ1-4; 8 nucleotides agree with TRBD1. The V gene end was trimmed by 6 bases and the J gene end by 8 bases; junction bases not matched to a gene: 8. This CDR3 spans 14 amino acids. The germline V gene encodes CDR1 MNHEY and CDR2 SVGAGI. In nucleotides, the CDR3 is TGTGCCAGCAGCGCAGGGGGCATGAGGGAAAAACTGTTTTTT. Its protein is CASSAGGMREKLFF.

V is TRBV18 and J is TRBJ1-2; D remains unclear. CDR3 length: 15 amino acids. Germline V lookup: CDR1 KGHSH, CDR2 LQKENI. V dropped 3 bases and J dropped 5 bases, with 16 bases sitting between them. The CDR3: CASSPGPIIQYGYTF. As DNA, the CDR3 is TGTGCCAGCTCACCTGGCCCCATTATACAGTATGGCTACACCTTC.

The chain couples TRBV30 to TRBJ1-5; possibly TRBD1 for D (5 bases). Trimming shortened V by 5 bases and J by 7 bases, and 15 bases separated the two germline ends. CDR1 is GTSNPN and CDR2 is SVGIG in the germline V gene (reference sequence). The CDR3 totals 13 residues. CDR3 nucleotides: TGTGCCTGGGGAGGGACGGGAGAGCAGCCCCAGCATTTT. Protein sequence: CAWGGTGEQPQHF.